What follows are 20 T cell receptor beta chains derived from one specimen sequenced in a study of regulatory T cells in long-lasting Graves disease. Described time point: persistent/refractory GD, antithyroid drugs over 5 years with positive TRAb. Extracted RNA from PBMCs served as the source of the TCR library. Arm-PCR of CDR3 regions and iRepertoire HTBI primers were used to build TCR beta libraries. TCRdb reanalysed the multiplex PCR reads using MiXCR and keeps one entry per CDR3 protein. The sample holds 350,000 to 450,000 distinct CDR3 sequences, more than 20% seen once. The sequences come from peripheral blood mononuclear cells (PBMCs), collected when the disease was refractory, from a patient treated with antithyroid drugs. All receptors come from a female donor with Graves disease.

J is TRBJ1-3 and V is TRBV6-1; D not certain. The CDR3 extends over 15 amino acids. The V and J ends lost 5 bases and 2 bases respectively, with 13 bases between them. The germline gives CDR1 MNHNS, CDR2 SASEGT. CDR3 residues: CASSLSAETGNTIYF. The CDR3 DNA is TGTGCCAGCAGTCTTTCGGCGGAGACTGGAAACACCATATATTTT.

The rearrangement uses TRBV11-2 and TRBJ2-7; D is uncertain. The CDR3 totals 14 residues. Germline-derived CDR1 and CDR2 are SGHAT and FQNNGV. Trimming removed 3 bases at V and 2 bases at J, with 11 bases between. The CDR3 coding sequence is TGTGCCAGCAGCTTCAATGGGGTGGCCTACGAGCAGTACTTC. It translates to CASSFNGVAYEQYF.

This clonotype was seen many times. This chain links TRBV6-1 with TRBJ1-1, with 9 bases fitting TRBD1. Trimming took 5 bases from V and 4 from J; bases not matched to a gene: 5. Germline CDR1 is MNHNS and CDR2 is SASEGT. The CDR3 spans 14 residues. CDR3 sequence: CASSLGTGTTEAFF. CDR3 bases: TGTGCCAGCAGTCTTGGGACAGGGACCACTGAAGCTTTCTTT.

As to this clonotype: The CDR3 ends on some other residue instead of the conserved phenylalanine or tryptophan, so this is likely a read error. This rearrangement joins TRBV6-1 to TRBJ2-1; TRBD1 aligns across 9 bases. Germline V lookup: CDR1 MNHNS, CDR2 SASEGT. The ends lost 2 bases at V and 7 bases at J; junction bases unmatched: 6. CDR3 size: 15 residues. CDR3 coding DNA: TGTGCCAGCAGTGAACCGGGACAGGGACGGAATGAGCAGTTCCTC. It codes for CASSEPGQGRNEQFL.

This clonotype was seen ten or more times. The chain couples TRBV2 to TRBJ2-2; D may be TRBD1 or TRBD2 (5 bases each). CDR1 is SNHLY, CDR2 FYNNEI, per germline. V lost 5 bases to trimming and J lost 0 bases, with 10 bases between them. This CDR3 contains 15 residues. For the CDR3, the DNA is TGTGCCAGCAGTTCCGGGACCTCGAACACCGGGGAGCTGTTTTTT. Encoded protein: CASSSGTSNTGELFF.

A few counts support this clonotype. The V call is TRBV11-2, the J call TRBJ2-3, with TRBD1 as a possible D gene (7 bases). Germline V gene data show CDR1 as SGHAT and CDR2 as FQNNGV. The V end was cut by 6 bases, the J end by 0 bases, with 10 bases between. The CDR3 runs 14 residues. The CDR3 bases are TGTGCCAGCAGTGCGGGACAGAGCACAGATACGCAGTATTTT. Its translation: CASSAGQSTDTQYF.

This clonotype occurred a few times. The chain uses TRBV5-1 and TRBJ2-2; 7 nucleotides agree with TRBD2. The trim removed 2 bases at V and 3 bases at J, leaving 4 bases unmatched. The CDR3 extends over 15 amino acids. Germline values: CDR1 SGHRS, CDR2 YFSETQ. The chain's CDR3 is CASSLELADTGELFF. In DNA, the CDR3 is TGCGCCAGCAGCTTAGAGCTAGCGGACACCGGGGAGCTGTTTTTT.

This clonotype was counted many times. The chain couples TRBV5-1 to TRBJ2-7; TRBD1 aligns across 7 bases. This CDR3 comprises 14 residues. J lost 0 bases, V lost 5 bases, and 5 bases had no gene match. The germline V gene has CDR1 SGHRS and CDR2 YFSETQ. The CDR3 protein is CASRPGTASYEQYF. The CDR3 bases are TGCGCCAGCAGGCCCGGGACAGCCTCCTACGAGCAGTACTTC.

This chain connects TRBV9 to TRBJ2-5; no firm D call. CDR1 and CDR2 (germline): SGDLS, YYNGEE. Deletions cut 3 bases from V and 5 bases from J, with 11 bases between. The CDR3 has 13 residues. The CDR3, as DNA: TGTGCCAGCAGCGGCTCTAGGGTTGAGACCCAGTACTTC. Its translation is CASSGSRVETQYF.

In this sample, this clonotype turned up many times. The genes are TRBV29-1 and TRBJ2-7, with 11 bases aligning to TRBD2. In germline, CDR1 is SQVTM, CDR2 ANQGSEA. This CDR3 has 13 residues. Trimming at V came to 7 bases and at J to 2 bases, leaving 4 bases not matched to a gene. CDR3 amino acids: CSAETSGTYEQYF. Here the CDR3 DNA reads TGCAGCGCCGAGACTAGCGGGACCTACGAGCAGTACTTC.

Worth noting for this clonotype: This may be a read error: a much more frequent sequence differs by one nucleotide. This sequence joins TRBV7-9 and TRBJ2-7, with D tentatively TRBD2 (5 bases). The germline CDR1 and CDR2 sequences are SEHNR and FQNEAQ (reference sequence). V lost 0 bases to trimming and J lost 0 bases, with 18 bases between them. The CDR3 is made up of 18 amino acids. CDR3 nucleotides: TGTGCCAGCAGCTTAGCCCCCCCCAGGAGGCAACGCTCCTACGAGCAGTACTTC. Translated: CASSLAPPRRQRSYEQYF.

V and J are TRBV3-2 and TRBJ2-3; the table assigns TRBD1, which was not confirmed against the DNA. TRBV3-2 is termed a pseudogene. The CDR3 is 16 amino acids. CDR3 loop: CASSQFQSTGDVTQYF. The CDR3 nucleotides are TGTGCCAGCAGCCAGTTCCAGTCCACAGGAGATGTTACGCAGTATTTT.

The rearrangement joins TRBV7-6 to TRBJ2-7, with TRBD1 matching over 11 bases. The CDR3 is 19 residues long. Germline V gives CDR1 SGHVS, CDR2 FNYEAQ. The trim removed 5 bases at V and 4 bases at J, leaving 19 bases unmatched. The CDR3 DNA follows: TGTGCCAGCAGCCGAACTAGTACCGGGACAGGGGGATCCAGGTACGAGCAGTACTTC. It is translated as CASSRTSTGTGGSRYEQYF. The full variable domain, rest sourced from reference TRBV7-6 and TRBJ2-7, is GAGVSQSPRYKVTKRGQDVALRCDPISGHVSLYWYRQALGQGPEFLTYFNYEAQQDKSGLPNDRFSAERPEGSISTLTIQRTEQRDSAMYRCASSRTSTGTGGSRYEQYFGPGTRLTVT.

To note about this clonotype: Just one base apart from a much larger clone, this may be a read error. J is TRBJ2-5 and V is TRBV6-2 or TRBV6-3; 14 bases fit TRBD2. The germline V gene has CDR1 MNHEY and CDR2 SVGEGT. Losses at the gene ends were 4 bases for V and 4 bases for J; bases not matched to a gene: 11. The CDR3 is 18 residues long. The CDR3 nucleotides are TGTGCCAGCAGTTCCCTCGCCGGGACTAGCGGGAGTTTAGAGACCCAGTACTTC. This encodes CASSSLAGTSGSLETQYF.

In nucleotides, the CDR3 is TGTGCCAGCAGCTTGAGCGCCGGGACAGGGTCCTACGAGCAGTACTTC. Encoded protein: CASSLSAGTGSYEQYF. The V and J genes are TRBV5-5 and TRBJ2-7; 9 bases line up with TRBD1. The CDR3 contains 16 residues. V lost 1 base to trimming and J lost 1 base; unmatched junction nucleotides: 6. Germline V lookup: CDR1 SGHKS, CDR2 YYEKEE (reference sequence).

In the case of this clonotype: A clone one base away is much larger, so this may be a read error. The chain combines TRBV2 with TRBJ1-6; D is uncertain. Germline V gene data show CDR1 as SNHLY and CDR2 as FYNNEI. Trimming removed 6 bases at V and 1 base at J, with 10 bases between. This CDR3 has 15 amino acids. In DNA, the CDR3 is TGTGCCAGCAGGGATTATAGGTCCTATAATTCACCCCTCCACTTT. As protein: CASRDYRSYNSPLHF. The full variable domain, completed using reference TRBV2 and TRBJ1-6, is EPEVTQTPSHQVTQMGQEVILRCVPISNHLYFYWYRQILGQKVEFLVSFYNNEISEKSEIFDDQFSVERPDGSNFTLKIRSTKLEDSAMYFCASRDYRSYNSPLHFGNGTRLTVT.

Only a few counts were recorded for this clonotype. The chain recombines TRBV3-1 with TRBJ2-2, with 12 bases identical to TRBD2. CDR1 is LGHDT and CDR2 is YNNKEL in the germline V gene (reference sequence). The CDR3 has 16 residues. J gave up 6 bases and V 4 bases, and 6 bases lay outside the gene matches. In DNA form, the CDR3 reads TGTGCCAGCAGCCGATCTAGCGGGAGGGCGCCCGGGGAGCTGTTTTTT. It is translated as CASSRSSGRAPGELFF.

This clonotype was picked up a small number of times. This chain uses TRBV3-1 with TRBJ2-2; 9 bases map to TRBD1. The CDR3 contains 14 residues. Per germline, CDR1 LGHDT and CDR2 YNNKEL (reference sequence). Trimming removed 5 bases from V and 8 bases from J; junction bases left unmatched: 6. CDR3 nucleotides: TGTGCCAGCAGCTTACAGGGGGCTGTTGGGGAGCTGTTTTTT. Residues: CASSLQGAVGELFF.

A few counts support this clonotype. In this CDR3 the conserved last residue, phenylalanine or tryptophan, is missing, so a read error is likely. The V and J genes are TRBV6-1 and TRBJ2-2, with 12 bases identical to TRBD2. Germline CDR1 is MNHNS and CDR2 is SASEGT. Germline trimming cut 5 bases from V and 5 bases from J; bases unmatched to any gene: 6. The CDR3 has 16 amino acids. Written as DNA, the CDR3 is TGTGCCAGCAGTCTTCCTAGCGGGAGGGGTACCGGGGAGCTGTTTTCT. Residues: CASSLPSGRGTGELFS.

This clonotype was detected a few times. V usage is TRBV6-1 and J usage is TRBJ2-5; 10 bases align to TRBD2. The DNA end favors TRBJ2-7, so the J call may be wrong. The CDR3 contains 15 residues. The V gene's germline CDR1 is MNHNS and CDR2 SASEGT. The CDR3 region has the DNA TGTGCCAGCAGTAGGACCCTAGCGGGAGCCTACGAGCAGTACTTC. Its translation is CASSRTLAGAYEQYF.